The clone carrying this T cell receptor beta chain has at least ten counts. Its matching antigen is unknown. cDNA molecules, individually, were tagged with unique molecular identifiers. TCRdb called the 5' RACE reads again in MiXCR, with one record for every CDR3 protein. The sample lists approximately 43,000 distinct CDR3 sequences, about 7% occurring once. The sample is drawn from a study of early T cells in non-severe SARS-CoV-2 infection. Findings of the study overall: The study's VDJdb matching favored anti-spike CD8 responses and missed private and CD4 specificities.

The specimen was whole blood. The sequence was obtained from an adult who was a healthcare worker with PCR-confirmed SARS-CoV-2 infection or an uninfected control (not recorded which).

The CDR3 sequence is CASSASSSYNEQFF. Written as DNA, the CDR3 is TGTGCCAGCAGTGCATCGAGCTCCTACAATGAGCAGTTCTTC. V gene TRBV9 combines with J gene TRBJ2-1, with no clear D. The germline V gene encodes CDR1 SGDLS and CDR2 YYNGEE. The CDR3 is made up of 14 amino acids. The V end was cut by 5 bases, the J end by 0 bases, with 9 bases between.